A single sample is the source of the 27 T cell receptor beta chains below, sequenced in a study of T cells in localized non-small cell lung cancer. Using immunoSEQ multiplex PCR, the repertoire was profiled, and TCRdb retains in-frame clones only, with some absent. The profile covers tens of thousands of clones, with roughly nine tenths appearing a single time and 9% to 12% taken by the ten largest. The starting material was peripheral blood, obtained before any cancer treatment. The receptor set was obtained from a woman aged 40 to 75 with stage I lung adenocarcinoma.

The chain combines TRBV4-1 with TRBJ2-1, with TRBD2 matching 7 bases. The CDR3 totals 16 residues. Looked up from germline, CDR1 is MGHRA and CDR2 is YSYEKL. Trimming removed 6 bases from V and 0 bases from J; junction bases left unmatched: 8. The CDR3 reads CASRSGTSSSYNEQFF. The CDR3 DNA follows: TGCGCCAGCAGAAGCGGGACCTCGAGCTCCTACAATGAGCAGTTCTTC.

The chain recombines TRBV4-1 with TRBJ1-2; D is possibly TRBD1 (6 bases). The V gene's germline CDR1 is MGHRA and CDR2 YSYEKL. This CDR3 is 15 amino acids long. The ends were cut back, 0 bases at V and 7 bases at J, with 15 bases in the middle. CDR3 residues: CASSQEMDSASGYTF. Written as DNA, the CDR3 is TGCGCCAGCAGCCAAGAGATGGACAGTGCTAGTGGCTACACCTTC.

The chain joins TRBV28 to TRBJ2-2, with unresolved D. The CDR3 spans 14 residues. With 7 bases removed from V and 1 base from J, the gap between germline ends came to 10 bases. Germline lookup yields CDR1 MDHEN and CDR2 SYDVKM. The CDR3 loop is CASTIQRNTGELFF. The CDR3 bases are TGTGCCAGCACCATACAGAGGAACACCGGGGAGCTGTTTTTT.

The V gene is TRBV2, the J gene TRBJ1-5, with no clear D. From germline, CDR1 is SNHLY and CDR2 FYNNEI. CDR3 length: 15 amino acids. V was trimmed by 7 bases and J by 7 bases, leaving 20 bases between them. CDR3 in DNA: TGTGCCAGCAATCTAATTGGAGGGCCGACACAGCCCCAGCATTTT. Protein product: CASNLIGGPTQPQHF.

This clone was observed once. The chain employs TRBV7-6 and TRBJ1-6; D is perhaps TRBD1 (6 bases). Germline V gene sequence: CDR1 SGHVS, CDR2 FNYEAQ. The V end was cut by 5 bases, the J end by 15 bases, with 20 bases between. This CDR3 contains 14 residues. CDR3 amino acids: CASSPAGAAGLLHF. The CDR3 DNA is TGTGCCAGCAGCCCGGCAGGGGCCGCCGGTCTCCTCCACTTT.

V is TRBV7-2 and J is TRBJ1-4; 7 bases align to TRBD1. Trimming at V came to 6 bases and at J to 5 bases, leaving 9 bases not matched to a gene. Germline CDR1 is SGHTA and CDR2 is FQGNSA. This CDR3 comprises 15 residues. The CDR3, as DNA: TGTGCCAGCAGTAGCTACAGGGGAGAGAATGAAAAACTGTTTTTT. It codes for CASSSYRGENEKLFF.

This chain connects TRBV10-1 to TRBJ2-6; no clear D gene. Germline V gene data show CDR1 as WNHNN and CDR2 as SYGVQD (reference sequence). The V gene lost 10 bases and the J gene lost 1 base, with 17 bases spanning the gap. CDR3 length equals 16 residues. The CDR3 loop reads CATTTVNQSGANVLTF. CDR3 in DNA: TGCGCCACCACAACAGTGAATCAATCTGGGGCCAACGTCCTGACTTTC.

This clone turned up a few times. This rearrangement joins TRBV6-6 to TRBJ2-7; D uncertain. Between the trimmed V and J ends, which lost 6 bases and 3 bases, there was a span of 15 bases. The CDR3 consists of 14 residues. Germline V gene data show CDR1 as MNHNY and CDR2 as SVGAGI (reference sequence). The CDR3 reads CASRPEVGNYEQYF. The CDR3 bases are TGTGCCAGCAGACCCGAGGTCGGCAACTACGAGCAGTACTTC.

This clone showed up just once. The chain carries TRBV11-2 and TRBJ2-5; tentatively, D is TRBD1 (5 bases). Looked up from germline, CDR1 is SGHAT and CDR2 is FQNNGV. This CDR3 region has 13 residues. The germline V and J ends were trimmed by 0 bases and 3 bases, with 5 bases remaining between them. Here the CDR3 DNA reads TGTGCCAGCAGCTTAGAAGGGGAAGAGACCCAGTACTTC. Translation gives CASSLEGEETQYF.

The chain links TRBV19 to TRBJ1-1, with a tentative D call TRBD1 (6 bases). The V and J ends lost 5 bases and 5 bases respectively, with 9 bases between them. The CDR3 spans 12 residues. Germline V CDR1 and CDR2: LNHDA, SQIVND (reference sequence). DNA of the CDR3: TGTGCCAGTAGTCTTACAGGGACTGAAGCTTTCTTT. This translates into CASSLTGTEAFF.

This chain connects TRBV19 to TRBJ2-3; a possible D gene is TRBD1 (6 bases). This CDR3 contains 16 residues. The germline V and J ends were trimmed by 7 bases and 3 bases, with 20 bases remaining between them. Germline V gene data show CDR1 as LNHDA and CDR2 as SQIVND (reference sequence). CDR3: CASTSQGRANTDTQYF. The CDR3 coding sequence is TGTGCCAGTACCTCTCAGGGGCGGGCAAATACAGATACGCAGTATTTT.

The chain is built from TRBV29-1 and TRBJ1-1; 8 positions agree with TRBD1. The V segment lost 6 bases and the J segment 5 bases; nucleotides outside the gene matches: 8. The CDR3 has 13 residues. Germline values: CDR1 SQVTM, CDR2 ANQGSEA. CDR3 amino acids: CSVTTGEGTEAFF. The CDR3 bases are TGCAGCGTAACGACAGGGGAGGGGACTGAAGCTTTCTTT.

The chain has TRBV6-5 and TRBJ1-5; 10 nucleotides agree with TRBD1. The CDR3 runs 14 residues. Per the germline V gene, CDR1 is MNHEY and CDR2 is SVGAGI. Trimming removed 5 bases from V and 6 bases from J; junction bases left unmatched: 4. This CDR3 reads CASSLTGGLQPQHF. In DNA, the CDR3 is TGTGCCAGCAGTCTGACAGGGGGCCTTCAGCCCCAGCATTTT.

In this sample, this clone turned up a few times. The chain recombines TRBV9 with TRBJ1-3; the D gene is possibly TRBD1 (5 bases). Between the trimmed V and J ends, which lost 3 bases and 1 base, there was a span of 8 bases. This CDR3 is built from 14 residues. Germline V gene sequence: CDR1 SGDLS, CDR2 YYNGEE. The CDR3 sequence: CASSGGTSGNTIYF. The CDR3 coding sequence is TGTGCCAGCAGCGGCGGGACTTCTGGAAACACCATATATTTT.

The DNA for the CDR3 is TGTGCCAGCGGGGTTGCCTTTGGCTACACCTTC. It codes for CASGVAFGYTF. The genes are TRBV6-5 and TRBJ1-2; no reliable D call. In germline, CDR1 is MNHEY, CDR2 SVGAGI. The CDR3 has 11 residues. The V gene lost 8 bases and the J gene lost 7 bases, with 11 bases spanning the gap.

The sample holds one count of this clone. The chain is built from TRBV4-3 and TRBJ1-5, with D tentatively TRBD1 (5 bases). Between the trimmed V and J ends, which lost 4 bases and 2 bases, there was a span of 12 bases. The CDR3 totals 15 residues. CDR1 is LGHNA and CDR2 is YSLEER in the germline V gene. For the CDR3, the DNA is TGCGCCAGCAGCCGGGGGACGTCGGGCAATCAGCCCCAGCATTTT. Protein sequence: CASSRGTSGNQPQHF.

This clone was counted only a few times. V gene TRBV7-6 combines with J gene TRBJ2-2, with TRBD1 matching 11 bases. V lost 5 bases, J lost 11 bases, and 7 bases stayed unmatched. The CDR3 sequence is 14 residues long. Germline CDR1 reads SGHVS; CDR2 reads FNYEAQ. The CDR3 nucleotides read TGTGCCAGCAGCCGCTGGACAGGGGGCGGCGAGCTGTTTTTT. This sequence encodes CASSRWTGGGELFF.

This clone was recorded a few times. This rearrangement joins TRBV6-5 to TRBJ1-5; D is undetermined. The V end lost 5 bases, the J end lost 3 bases, and 14 bases lay between the germline ends. The germline CDR1 and CDR2 sequences are MNHEY and SVGAGI. The length of the CDR3 is 15 residues. The CDR3 DNA sequence: TGTGCCAGCAGTCCTTTTGGGTCGGTCAATCAGCCCCAGCATTTT. It specifies CASSPFGSVNQPQHF.

The chain joins TRBV5-1 to TRBJ2-1, with 12 bases matching TRBD2. The germline V gene encodes CDR1 SGHRS and CDR2 YFSETQ. CDR3 length equals 17 residues. Unmatched junction bases numbered 9, after V lost 0 bases and J lost 8 bases. CDR3 in DNA: TGCGCCAGCAGCTTGGCCCTAGCGGGGGGGCGAGGGTATGAGCAGTTCTTC. Its protein product is CASSLALAGGRGYEQFF.

The chain carries TRBV6-5 and TRBJ1-1; TRBD1 matches at 7 bases. The V gene's germline CDR1 is MNHEY and CDR2 SVGAGI. After removal of 6 bases from V and 3 bases from J, the junction contained 10 bases not matched to a gene. This CDR3 is built from 15 residues. The CDR3 protein is CASRNTRGFDTEAFF. Written as DNA, the CDR3 is TGTGCCAGCAGAAATACCAGGGGGTTTGACACTGAAGCTTTCTTT.

The rearrangement joins TRBV5-6 to TRBJ1-2; tentative D call: TRBD1 (5 bases). The ends were cut back, 4 bases at V and 2 bases at J, with 9 bases in the middle. CDR1 and CDR2 (germline): SGHDT, YYEEEE. The CDR3 spans 13 residues. The CDR3 bases are TGTGCCAGCAGCGAAGACAGAAACTATGGCTACACCTTC. Amino acid sequence: CASSEDRNYGYTF. The whole variable domain, remainder taken from reference TRBV5-6 and TRBJ1-2, is DAGVTQSPTHLIKTRGQQVTLRCSPKSGHDTVSWYQQALGQGPQFIFQYYEEEERQRGNFPDRFSGHQFPNYSSELNVNALLLGDSALYLCASSEDRNYGYTFGSGTRLTVV.

In its sample, this clone was seen once. The genes are TRBV11-1 and TRBJ2-5; D not certain. The germline V gene has CDR1 SGHAT and CDR2 FQDESV (reference sequence). V gave up 5 bases and J gave up 1 base, with 11 bases separating them. This CDR3 has 14 residues. The CDR3 reads CASSPTAFQETQYF. The CDR3 DNA follows: TGTGCCAGCAGCCCCACAGCTTTCCAAGAGACCCAGTACTTC.

The rearrangement joins TRBV7-6 to TRBJ2-5; tentatively, D is TRBD2 (6 bases). Germline assignment: CDR1 SGHVS and CDR2 FNYEAQ. The CDR3 length is 15 residues. Trimming stripped 5 bases from V and 4 bases from J, with 17 bases between. The CDR3 spells CASSALGGSGETQYF. DNA of the CDR3: TGTGCCAGCAGCGCCCTGGGAGGTTCCGGAGAGACCCAGTACTTC.

The rearrangement joins TRBV19 to TRBJ1-4, with D perhaps matching TRBD1 (5 bases). V lost 5 bases, J lost 8 bases, and 18 bases lay in between. CDR3 length: 15 residues. The germline V gene encodes CDR1 LNHDA and CDR2 SQIVND (reference sequence). The CDR3 here is CASSPGTVASEKLFF. The CDR3 coding sequence is TGTGCCAGTAGTCCCGGGACGGTAGCCTCGGAAAAACTGTTTTTT.

The J gene is TRBJ1-1, the V gene TRBV7-9, with D tentatively TRBD1 (6 bases). This CDR3 spans 16 amino acids. V shed 5 bases and J shed 11 bases, with 27 bases lying between them. Germline V CDR1 and CDR2: SEHNR, FQNEAQ (reference sequence). The CDR3 loop reads CASSDSILRGPDGAFF. Written as DNA, the CDR3 is TGTGCCAGCAGCGACTCCATACTCCGGGGGCCCGACGGGGCTTTCTTT.

This clone was counted between two and nine times. This sequence joins TRBV6-5 and TRBJ1-1, with a tentative D call TRBD1 (5 bases). CDR3 size: 13 residues. The V and J ends lost 6 bases and 1 base respectively, with 9 bases between them. The germline CDR1 and CDR2 sequences are MNHEY and SVGAGI. CDR3 in amino acids: CASRSTGNTEAFF. CDR3 in DNA: TGTGCCAGCAGGAGTACAGGGAACACTGAAGCTTTCTTT.

V usage is TRBV5-4 and J usage is TRBJ2-1; no clear D. CDR1 is SGHNT and CDR2 is YYREEE in the germline V gene (reference sequence). Trimming cost V 1 base and J 4 bases, with 6 bases left between them. The CDR3 has 13 amino acids. The CDR3 coding sequence is TGTGCCAGCAGCTTGATAGGGTACAATGAGCAGTTCTTC. Amino acid sequence: CASSLIGYNEQFF.